The source of this T cell receptor (beta chain) is a study of tumor and adjacent non-tumor tissue in lung cancer. The overall study: Histology: around 13 adenocarcinoma, a couple of squamous cell carcinoma, 1 small cell lung cancer. Study-wide results and caveats: In normal lung, the top 100 clones were significantly more dominant than in tumor.

TCRbeta libraries were built with three rounds of nested PCR, modified from ARM-PCR. Each CDR3 protein is one row after TCRdb ran MiXCR on the multiplex PCR reads. The sample shows around 210,000 distinct CDR3 sequences, 70% to 75% of them seen only once. This sample's RNA came from whole unsorted tissue. Germline V CDR1 and CDR2: LGHNA, YNFKEQ. This CDR3 spans 16 amino acids. Points on this clonotype: Its antigen is not known. The junction does not match germline at one end; this may be a read error.

This clonotype originated in a man aged 55 to 70 with non-small cell lung cancer. Material: lung tumor tissue. V is TRBV4-2 and J is TRBJ2-1; a possible D gene is TRBD2 (6 bases). In DNA, the CDR3 is TGTGTCAGCAGCCCCGGATGCGGGGCGTCCTACAATGACCAGTTCTTC. It yields the protein CVSSPGCGASYNDQFF.